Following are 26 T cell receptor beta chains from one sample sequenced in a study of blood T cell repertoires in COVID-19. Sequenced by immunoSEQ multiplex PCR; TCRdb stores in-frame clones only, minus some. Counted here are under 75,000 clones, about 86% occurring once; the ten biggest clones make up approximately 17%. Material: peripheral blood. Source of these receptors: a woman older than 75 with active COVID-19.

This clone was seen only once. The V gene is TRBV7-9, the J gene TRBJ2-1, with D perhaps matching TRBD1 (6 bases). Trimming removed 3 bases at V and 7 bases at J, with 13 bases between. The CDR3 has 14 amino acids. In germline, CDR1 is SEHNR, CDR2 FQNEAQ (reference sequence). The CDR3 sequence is CASSFSNRANEQFF. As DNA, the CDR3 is TGTGCCAGCAGCTTCTCCAACAGGGCAAATGAGCAGTTCTTC.

CDR3 residues: CASSYTGEDTEAFF. In DNA form, the CDR3 reads TGTGCCAGCAGTTACACAGGGGAGGACACTGAAGCTTTCTTT. The chain joins TRBV6-2 or TRBV6-3 to TRBJ1-1; 7 bases align to TRBD1. Germline V lookup: CDR1 MNHEY, CDR2 SVGEGT. J was trimmed by 3 bases and V by 2 bases; bases with no gene match: 3. CDR3 length: 14 amino acids.

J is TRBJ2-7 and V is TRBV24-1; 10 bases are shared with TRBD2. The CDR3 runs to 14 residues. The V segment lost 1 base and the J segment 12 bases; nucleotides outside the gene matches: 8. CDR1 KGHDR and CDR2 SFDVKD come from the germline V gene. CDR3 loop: CATSDFRASGGMYF. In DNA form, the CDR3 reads TGTGCCACCAGTGATTTTAGGGCTAGCGGGGGTATGTACTTC.

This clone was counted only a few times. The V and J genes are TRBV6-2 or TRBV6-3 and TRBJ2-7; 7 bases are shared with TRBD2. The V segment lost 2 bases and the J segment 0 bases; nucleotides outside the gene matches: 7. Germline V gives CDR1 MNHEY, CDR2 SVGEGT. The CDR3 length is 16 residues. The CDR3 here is CASSYSLADLSYEQYF. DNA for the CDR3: TGTGCCAGCAGTTACAGTCTAGCGGACCTCTCCTACGAGCAGTACTTC.

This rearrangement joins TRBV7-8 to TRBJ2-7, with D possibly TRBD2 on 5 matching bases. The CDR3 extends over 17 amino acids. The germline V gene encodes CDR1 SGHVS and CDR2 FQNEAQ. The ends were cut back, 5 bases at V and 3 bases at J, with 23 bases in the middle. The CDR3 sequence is CASSRGGGEGTIYEQYF. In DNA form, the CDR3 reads TGTGCCAGCAGCCGAGGAGGCGGTGAGGGCACCATCTACGAGCAGTACTTC.

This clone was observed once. CDR3 residues: CASSLSRDRDEQYF. In DNA form, the CDR3 reads TGTGCCAGCAGCTTGTCCCGGGACAGGGACGAGCAGTACTTC. The J gene is TRBJ2-7, the V gene TRBV7-2, with TRBD1 matching over 9 bases. This CDR3 has 14 residues. Looked up from germline, CDR1 is SGHTA and CDR2 is FQGNSA. V lost 3 bases, J lost 5 bases, and 5 bases stayed unmatched.

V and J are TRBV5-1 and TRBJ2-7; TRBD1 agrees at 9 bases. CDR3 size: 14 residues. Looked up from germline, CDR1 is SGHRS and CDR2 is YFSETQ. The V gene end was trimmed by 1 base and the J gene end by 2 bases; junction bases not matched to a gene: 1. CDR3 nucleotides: TGCGCCAGCAGCTTGACAGGGGGCCCCTACGAGCAGTACTTC. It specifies CASSLTGGPYEQYF.

CDR3 sequence: CASSSGLAGNYNEQFF. As DNA, the CDR3 is TGTGCCAGCAGCTCGGGACTAGCGGGGAACTACAATGAGCAGTTCTTC. The chain carries TRBV9 and TRBJ2-1, with TRBD2 matching over 13 bases. Germline lookup yields CDR1 SGDLS and CDR2 YYNGEE. The length of the CDR3 is 16 residues. With V trimmed by 4 bases and J by 3 bases, 4 bases remained unmatched.

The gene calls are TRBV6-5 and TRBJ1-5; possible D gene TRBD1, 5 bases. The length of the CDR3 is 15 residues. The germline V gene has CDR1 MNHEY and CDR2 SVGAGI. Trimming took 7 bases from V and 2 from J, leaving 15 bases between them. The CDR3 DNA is TGTGCCAGCAATGTTGGCAGGGTGGGCAATCAGCCCCAGCATTTT. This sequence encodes CASNVGRVGNQPQHF.

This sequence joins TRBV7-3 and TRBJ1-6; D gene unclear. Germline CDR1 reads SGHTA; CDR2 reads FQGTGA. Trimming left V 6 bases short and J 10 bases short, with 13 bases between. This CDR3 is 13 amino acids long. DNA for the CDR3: TGTGCCAGCAGGGAGGACGTCGAGTCACCCCTCCACTTT. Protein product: CASREDVESPLHF.

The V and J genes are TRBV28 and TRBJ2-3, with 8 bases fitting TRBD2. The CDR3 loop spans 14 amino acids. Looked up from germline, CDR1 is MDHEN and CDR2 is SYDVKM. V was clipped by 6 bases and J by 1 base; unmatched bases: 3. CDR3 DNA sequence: TGTGCCAGCAGCCGGGGGGGTGGCACAGATACGCAGTATTTT. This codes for CASSRGGGTDTQYF. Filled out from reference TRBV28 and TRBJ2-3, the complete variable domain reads DVKVTQSSRYLVKRTGEKVFLECVQDMDHENMFWYRQDPGLGLRLIYFSYDVKMKEKGDIPEGYSVSREKKERFSLILESASTNQTSMYLCASSRGGGTDTQYFGPGTRLTVL.

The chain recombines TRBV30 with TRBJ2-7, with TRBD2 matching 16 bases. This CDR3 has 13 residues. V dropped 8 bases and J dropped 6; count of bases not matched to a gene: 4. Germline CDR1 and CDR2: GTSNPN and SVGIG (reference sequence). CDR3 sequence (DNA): TGTGCCGGAGGGACTAGCGGGGGGGGCGAGCAGTACTTC. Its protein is CAGGTSGGGEQYF.

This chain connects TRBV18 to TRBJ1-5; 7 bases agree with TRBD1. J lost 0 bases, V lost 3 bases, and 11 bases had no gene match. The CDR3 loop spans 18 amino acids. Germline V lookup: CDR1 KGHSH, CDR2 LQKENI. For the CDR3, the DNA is TGTGCCAGCTCACCCCCGACAGGGCTGGGGAGTAGCAATCAGCCCCAGCATTTT. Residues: CASSPPTGLGSSNQPQHF.

CDR3 bases: TGTGCCAGCAGCTTGGGACAGCGAACCTACGAGCAGTACTTC. Translated, it gives CASSLGQRTYEQYF. The J gene is TRBJ2-7, the V gene TRBV7-8, with 7 bases lining up with TRBD1. With V trimmed by 3 bases and J by 2 bases, 4 bases remained unmatched. CDR1 is SGHVS, CDR2 FQNEAQ, per germline. The CDR3 totals 14 residues.

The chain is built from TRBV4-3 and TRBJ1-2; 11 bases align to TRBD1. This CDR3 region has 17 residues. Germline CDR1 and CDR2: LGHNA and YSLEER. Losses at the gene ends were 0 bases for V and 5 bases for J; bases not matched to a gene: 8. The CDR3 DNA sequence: TGCGCCAGCAGCCAAGATCGGACAGGGGGCTCTCTTTATGGCTACACCTTC. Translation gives CASSQDRTGGSLYGYTF.

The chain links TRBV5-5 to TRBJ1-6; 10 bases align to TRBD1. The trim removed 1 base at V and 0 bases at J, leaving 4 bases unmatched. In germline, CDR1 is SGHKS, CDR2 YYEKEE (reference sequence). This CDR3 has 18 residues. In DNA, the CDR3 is TGTGCCAGCAGCTTGCGACAGGGGGCGAGCTCCTATAATTCACCCCTCCACTTT. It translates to CASSLRQGASSYNSPLHF.

DNA for the CDR3: TGTGCCAGCAGCTTGGGTGGTCAGGGCGGAAACACCATATATTTT. Its protein product is CASSLGGQGGNTIYF. This chain uses TRBV5-4 with TRBJ1-3; D is perhaps TRBD1 (5 bases). Germline lookup yields CDR1 SGHNT and CDR2 YYREEE (reference sequence). CDR3 length: 15 amino acids. V gave up 0 bases and J gave up 4 bases, with 11 bases separating them.

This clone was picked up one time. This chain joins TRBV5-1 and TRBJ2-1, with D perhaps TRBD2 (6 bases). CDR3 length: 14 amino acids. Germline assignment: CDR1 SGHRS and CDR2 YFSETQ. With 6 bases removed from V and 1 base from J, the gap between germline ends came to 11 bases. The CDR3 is CASIPGGSYNEQFF. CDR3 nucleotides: TGCGCCAGCATCCCTGGGGGGTCCTACAATGAGCAGTTCTTC.

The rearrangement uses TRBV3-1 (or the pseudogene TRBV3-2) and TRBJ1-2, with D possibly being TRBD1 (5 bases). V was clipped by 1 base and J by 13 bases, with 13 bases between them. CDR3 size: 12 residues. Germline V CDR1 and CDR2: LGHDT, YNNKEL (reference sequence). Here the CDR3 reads CASSQVTGAITF. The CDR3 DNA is TGTGCCAGCAGCCAAGTCACAGGAGCCATCACCTTC.

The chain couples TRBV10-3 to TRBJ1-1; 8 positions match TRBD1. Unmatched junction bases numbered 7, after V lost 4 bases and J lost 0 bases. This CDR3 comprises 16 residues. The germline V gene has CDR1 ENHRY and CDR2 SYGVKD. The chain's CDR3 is CAISGTGTGLNTEAFF. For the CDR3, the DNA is TGTGCCATCAGTGGAACCGGGACAGGCCTGAACACTGAAGCTTTCTTT.

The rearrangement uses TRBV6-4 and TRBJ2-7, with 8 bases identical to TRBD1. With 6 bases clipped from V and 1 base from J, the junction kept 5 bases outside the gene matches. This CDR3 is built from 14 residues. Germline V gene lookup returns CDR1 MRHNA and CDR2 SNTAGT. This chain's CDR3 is CASSDRDRSYEQYF. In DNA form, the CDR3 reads TGTGCCAGCAGCGACCGGGACAGGTCCTACGAGCAGTACTTC.

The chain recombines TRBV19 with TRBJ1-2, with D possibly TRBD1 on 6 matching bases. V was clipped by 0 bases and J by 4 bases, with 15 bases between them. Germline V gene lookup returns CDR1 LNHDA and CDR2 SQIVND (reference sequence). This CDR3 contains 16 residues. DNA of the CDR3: TGTGCCAGTAGTATAGACGCGGGGGCGCAAGGCTATGGCTACACCTTC. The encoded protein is CASSIDAGAQGYGYTF. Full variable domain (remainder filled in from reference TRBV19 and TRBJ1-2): DGGITQSPKYLFRKEGQNVTLSCEQNLNHDAMYWYRQDPGQGLRLIYYSQIVNDFQKGDIAEGYSVSREKKESFPLTVTSAQKNPTAFYLCASSIDAGAQGYGYTFGSGTRLTVV.

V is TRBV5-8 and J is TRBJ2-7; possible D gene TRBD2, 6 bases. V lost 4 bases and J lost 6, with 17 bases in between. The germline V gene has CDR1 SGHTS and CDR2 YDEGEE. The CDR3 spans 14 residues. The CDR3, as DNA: TGTGCCAGCAGCGTGGGACTGCCCGTACCCGAGCAGTACTTC. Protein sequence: CASSVGLPVPEQYF.

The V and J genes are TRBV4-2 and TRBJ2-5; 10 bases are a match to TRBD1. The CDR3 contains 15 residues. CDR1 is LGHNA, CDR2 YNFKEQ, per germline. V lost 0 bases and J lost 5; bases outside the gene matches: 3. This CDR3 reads CASSQDDRGPETQYF. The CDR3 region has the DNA TGTGCCAGCAGCCAAGATGACAGGGGGCCCGAGACCCAGTACTTC.

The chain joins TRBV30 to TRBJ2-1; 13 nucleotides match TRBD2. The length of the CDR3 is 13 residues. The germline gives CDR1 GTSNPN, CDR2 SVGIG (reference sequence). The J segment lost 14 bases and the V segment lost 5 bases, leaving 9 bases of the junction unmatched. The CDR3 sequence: CAWEPGLAGNKFF. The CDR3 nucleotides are TGTGCCTGGGAGCCGGGACTAGCGGGGAACAAGTTCTTC.

CDR3 nucleotides: TGTGCCAGCAGCCTGACCAGGGGCTATGGCTACACCTTC. Translation gives CASSLTRGYGYTF. The gene calls are TRBV5-6 and TRBJ1-2, with D tentatively TRBD1 (6 bases). Deletions cut 4 bases from V and 4 bases from J, with 11 bases between. This CDR3 is built from 13 residues. Germline lookup yields CDR1 SGHDT and CDR2 YYEEEE.